These 11 T cell receptor beta chains were all obtained from the same sample, sequenced in a study of T cells in localized non-small cell lung cancer. Profiled with immunoSEQ multiplex PCR; TCRdb holds only in-frame clones, not every one. The sample records 45,000 to 60,000 clones, 70% to 90% being singletons. The sequenced sample was peripheral blood, obtained before any cancer treatment. Every receptor here comes from a woman between 35 and 70 years old with stage I lung adenocarcinoma.

The chain combines TRBV30 with TRBJ1-3; possibly TRBD1 for D (5 bases). In germline, CDR1 is GTSNPN, CDR2 SVGIG (reference sequence). V dropped 2 bases and J dropped 4 bases, with 15 bases sitting between them. The CDR3 is made up of 15 amino acids. CDR3 bases: TGTGCCTGGAGTAATGGGGCTGATGGCGGAAACACCATATATTTT. It codes for CAWSNGADGGNTIYF.

This sequence joins TRBV7-2 and TRBJ1-2; no clear D. V shed 1 base and J shed 7 bases, with 4 bases lying between them. This CDR3 spans 11 amino acids. CDR1 and CDR2 (germline): SGHTA, FQGNSA. This CDR3 reads CASSLDFGYTF. The DNA of the CDR3 is TGTGCCAGCAGCTTAGACTTTGGCTACACCTTC.

The rearrangement uses TRBV30 and TRBJ1-2, with 7 bases identical to TRBD1. CDR3 size: 12 residues. Germline lookup yields CDR1 GTSNPN and CDR2 SVGIG (reference sequence). V was pared by 3 bases and J by 7 bases, with 5 bases of the junction left unmatched. The CDR3 bases are TGTGCCTGGAGAACAGGGGAAGGTGGCTACACCTTC. Protein: CAWRTGEGGYTF.

The chain carries TRBV5-6 and TRBJ1-2, with a tentative D call TRBD1 (6 bases). V shed 4 bases and J shed 4 bases, with 17 bases lying between them. The CDR3 is 15 residues long. Germline values: CDR1 SGHDT, CDR2 YYEEEE. The CDR3 reads CASSLNRARGYGYTF. CDR3 nucleotides: TGTGCCAGCAGCCTGAACAGGGCCCGAGGCTATGGCTACACCTTC. Supplemented by reference TRBV5-6 and TRBJ1-2, the full variable domain reads DAGVTQSPTHLIKTRGQQVTLRCSPKSGHDTVSWYQQALGQGPQFIFQYYEEEERQRGNFPDRFSGHQFPNYSSELNVNALLLGDSALYLCASSLNRARGYGYTFGSGTRLTVV.

The V call is TRBV2, the J call TRBJ1-1, with no clear D. Germline-derived CDR1 and CDR2 are SNHLY and FYNNEI. This CDR3 region has 13 residues. V lost 3 bases and J lost 0, with 5 bases in between. The DNA for the CDR3 is TGTGCCAGCAGTGATGTGGTGAACACTGAAGCTTTCTTT. Encoded protein: CASSDVVNTEAFF.

The chain couples TRBV27 to TRBJ2-7, with TRBD1 as a possible D gene (5 bases). V was trimmed by 3 bases and J by 3 bases, leaving 9 bases between them. The CDR3 is 13 residues long. Germline CDR1 reads MNHEY; CDR2 reads SMNVEV (reference sequence). The CDR3 sequence: CASSFDRSYEQYF. CDR3 in DNA: TGTGCCAGCAGTTTCGACAGAAGCTACGAGCAGTACTTC.

The chain links TRBV5-6 to TRBJ2-7, with a possible D match to TRBD2 (6 bases). V was clipped by 3 bases and J by 4 bases, with 17 bases between them. CDR1 and CDR2 from the germline V gene are SGHDT and YYEEEE. This CDR3 is built from 15 residues. The CDR3 region is CASSSGLSATYEQYF. The DNA for the CDR3 is TGTGCCAGCAGCTCCGGACTAAGCGCTACGTACGAGCAGTACTTC.

This chain connects TRBV19 to TRBJ2-7, with D possibly called TRBD1 or TRBD2 (5 bases each). Deletions cut 0 bases from V and 6 bases from J, with 21 bases between. The CDR3 sequence is 17 residues long. Germline CDR1 LNHDA, CDR2 SQIVND (reference sequence). Here the CDR3 reads CASSIDLSAGTSGEQYF. CDR3 bases: TGTGCCAGTAGTATAGATCTATCGGCAGGGACGTCAGGCGAGCAGTACTTC.

The chain couples TRBV19 to TRBJ2-3; 11 bases line up with TRBD1. Germline V CDR1 and CDR2: LNHDA, SQIVND (reference sequence). V was clipped by 3 bases and J by 4 bases; unmatched bases: 9. The CDR3 has 17 amino acids. CDR3 bases: TGTGCCAGTAGTATCCCCCGCGGACAGGGGGCCCCAGATACGCAGTATTTT. Its translation is CASSIPRGQGAPDTQYF. Complete variable domain (other parts from reference TRBV19 and TRBJ2-3): DGGITQSPKYLFRKEGQNVTLSCEQNLNHDAMYWYRQDPGQGLRLIYYSQIVNDFQKGDIAEGYSVSREKKESFPLTVTSAQKNPTAFYLCASSIPRGQGAPDTQYFGPGTRLTVL.

This rearrangement joins TRBV4-1 to TRBJ2-2; 7 bases agree with TRBD1. The CDR3 has 17 residues. V was clipped by 4 bases and J by 1 base; unmatched bases: 9. Germline V lookup: CDR1 MGHRA, CDR2 YSYEKL. CDR3 in amino acids: CASSPPRGTVNTGELFF. As DNA, the CDR3 is TGCGCCAGCAGCCCCCCCCGAGGGACAGTGAACACCGGGGAGCTGTTTTTT.

This chain uses TRBV19 with TRBJ2-6; D possibly corresponds to TRBD1 (5 bases). CDR3 size: 17 residues. Germline loops: CDR1 LNHDA, CDR2 SQIVND (reference sequence). Trimming pared 3 bases from V and 0 bases from J, leaving 12 bases between. CDR3 bases: TGTGCCAGTAGTATTGCAGGGAATCCCTCTGGGGCCAACGTCCTGACTTTC. It encodes CASSIAGNPSGANVLTF.